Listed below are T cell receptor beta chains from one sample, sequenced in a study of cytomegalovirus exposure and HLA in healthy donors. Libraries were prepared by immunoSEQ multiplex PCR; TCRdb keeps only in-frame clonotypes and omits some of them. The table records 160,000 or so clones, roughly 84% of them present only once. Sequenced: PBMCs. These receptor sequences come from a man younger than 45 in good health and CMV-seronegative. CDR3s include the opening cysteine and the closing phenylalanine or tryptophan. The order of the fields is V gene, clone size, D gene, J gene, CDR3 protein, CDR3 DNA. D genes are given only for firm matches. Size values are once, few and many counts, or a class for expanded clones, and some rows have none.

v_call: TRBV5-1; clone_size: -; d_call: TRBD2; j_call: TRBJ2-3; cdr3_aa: CASSLDAGGNTGTQYF; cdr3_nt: TGCGCCAGCAGCTTGGACGCGGGGGGGAACACAGGTACGCAGTATTTT
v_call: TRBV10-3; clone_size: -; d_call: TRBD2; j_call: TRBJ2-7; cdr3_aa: CAISEVAGAPYEQYF; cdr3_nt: TGTGCCATCAGTGAGGTAGCGGGGGCCCCCTACGAGCAGTACTTC
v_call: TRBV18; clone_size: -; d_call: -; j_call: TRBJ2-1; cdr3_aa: CASSPPGNQFF; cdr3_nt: TGTGCCAGCTCACCGCCCGGGAATCAGTTCTTC
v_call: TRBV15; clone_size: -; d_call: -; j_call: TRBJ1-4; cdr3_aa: CATSRDSGDNEKLFF; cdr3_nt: TGTGCCACCAGCAGAGATTCCGGGGATAATGAAAAACTGTTTTTT
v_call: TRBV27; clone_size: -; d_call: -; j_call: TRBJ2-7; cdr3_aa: CASSPSGAYEQYF; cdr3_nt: TGTGCCAGCAGTCCCTCTGGAGCCTACGAGCAGTACTTC
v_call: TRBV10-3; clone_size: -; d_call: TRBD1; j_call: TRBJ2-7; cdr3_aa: CAISPGQGNYEQYF; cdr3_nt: TGTGCCATCAGTCCAGGACAGGGGAACTACGAGCAGTACTTC
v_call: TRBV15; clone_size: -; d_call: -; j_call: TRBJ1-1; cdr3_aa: CATSRPITGNTEAFF; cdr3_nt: TGTGCCACCAGCAGGCCAATTACGGGGAACACTGAAGCTTTCTTT
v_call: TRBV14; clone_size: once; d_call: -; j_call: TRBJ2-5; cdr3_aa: CASRDSGGNRAQYF; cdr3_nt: TGTGCCAGCAGAGATTCGGGGGGCAACCGGGCCCAGTACTTC
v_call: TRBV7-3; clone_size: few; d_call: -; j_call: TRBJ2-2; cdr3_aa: CASSLTSNTGELFF; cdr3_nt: TGTGCCAGCAGTTTGACTTCGAACACCGGGGAGCTGTTTTTT
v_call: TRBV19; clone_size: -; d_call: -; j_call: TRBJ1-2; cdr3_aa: CASSITGWAQGTSILYGYTF; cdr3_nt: TGTGCCAGTAGTATCACGGGGTGGGCACAGGGCACCTCCATTCTCTATGGCTACACCTTC
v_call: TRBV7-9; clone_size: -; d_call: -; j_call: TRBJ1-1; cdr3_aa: CASEGTEAFF; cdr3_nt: TGTGCCAGTGAGGGAACTGAAGCTTTCTTT
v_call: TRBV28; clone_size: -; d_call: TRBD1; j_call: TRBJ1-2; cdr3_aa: CASTLGQGRSYGYTF; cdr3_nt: TGTGCCAGCACCCTCGGACAGGGGAGAAGCTATGGCTACACCTTC
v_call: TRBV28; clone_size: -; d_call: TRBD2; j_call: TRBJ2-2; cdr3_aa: CATLAGVDTGELFF; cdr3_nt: TGTGCCACCCTGGCGGGGGTCGACACCGGGGAGCTGTTTTTT
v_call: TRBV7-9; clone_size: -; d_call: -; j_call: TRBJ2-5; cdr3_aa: CASSPPGIQETQYF; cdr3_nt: TGTGCCAGCAGTCCGCCGGGTATCCAAGAGACCCAGTACTTC